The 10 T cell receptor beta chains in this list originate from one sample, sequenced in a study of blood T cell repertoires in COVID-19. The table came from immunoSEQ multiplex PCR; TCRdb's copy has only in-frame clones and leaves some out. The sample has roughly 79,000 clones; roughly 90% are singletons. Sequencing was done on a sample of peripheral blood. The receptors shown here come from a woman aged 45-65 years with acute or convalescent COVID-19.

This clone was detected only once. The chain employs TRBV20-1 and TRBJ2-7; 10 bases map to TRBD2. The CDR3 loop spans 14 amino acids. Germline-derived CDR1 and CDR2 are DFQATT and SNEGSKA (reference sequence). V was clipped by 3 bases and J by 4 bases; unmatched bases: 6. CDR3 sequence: CSASRTSGPYEQYF. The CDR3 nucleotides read TGCAGTGCTAGTAGGACTAGCGGCCCGTACGAGCAGTACTTC.

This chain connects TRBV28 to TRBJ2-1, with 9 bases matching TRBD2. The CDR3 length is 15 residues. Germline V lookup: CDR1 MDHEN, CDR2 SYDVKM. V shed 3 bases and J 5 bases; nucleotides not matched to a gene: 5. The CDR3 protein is CASSFSGRIDNEQFF. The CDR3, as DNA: TGTGCCAGCAGTTTTAGCGGGAGAATTGACAATGAGCAGTTCTTC.

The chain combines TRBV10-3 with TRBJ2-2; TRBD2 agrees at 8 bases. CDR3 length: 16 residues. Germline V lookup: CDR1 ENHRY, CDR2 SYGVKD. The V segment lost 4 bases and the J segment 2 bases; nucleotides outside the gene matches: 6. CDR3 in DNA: TGTGCCATCAGTGCACCGACTAGCGCTAACACCGGGGAGCTGTTTTTT. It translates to CAISAPTSANTGELFF.

The CDR3, as DNA: TGTGCCAGCAGCCAAAGTGAGAGCCTCTACAATGAGCAGTTCTTC. Protein: CASSQSESLYNEQFF. This sequence joins TRBV3-1 (or the pseudogene TRBV3-2) and TRBJ2-1, with unresolved D. V lost 2 bases and J lost 3, with 11 bases in between. This CDR3 region has 15 residues. Germline CDR1 reads LGHDT; CDR2 reads YNNKEL (reference sequence).

The CDR3 sequence is CASSFGRPGGEQFF. CDR3 bases: TGTGCCAGCAGCTTTGGGAGGCCTGGGGGTGAGCAGTTCTTC. The chain recombines TRBV5-6 with TRBJ2-1; weak D call: TRBD2 (6 bases). This CDR3 spans 14 amino acids. Per the germline V gene, CDR1 is SGHDT and CDR2 is YYEEEE. The germline V and J ends were trimmed by 2 bases and 9 bases, with 15 bases remaining between them.

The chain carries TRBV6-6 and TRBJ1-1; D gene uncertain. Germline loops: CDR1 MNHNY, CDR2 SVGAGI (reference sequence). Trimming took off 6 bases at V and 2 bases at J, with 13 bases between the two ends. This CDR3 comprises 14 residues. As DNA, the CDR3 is TGTGCCAGCAGCGTTTGGCCCGCAAACACTGAAGCTTTCTTT. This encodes CASSVWPANTEAFF.

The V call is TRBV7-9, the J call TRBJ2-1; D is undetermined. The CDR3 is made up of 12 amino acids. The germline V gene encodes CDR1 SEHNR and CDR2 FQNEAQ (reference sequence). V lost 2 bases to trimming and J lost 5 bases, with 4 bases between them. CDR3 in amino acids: CASSLQDNEQFF. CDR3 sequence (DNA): TGTGCCAGCAGCTTACAGGACAATGAGCAGTTCTTC.

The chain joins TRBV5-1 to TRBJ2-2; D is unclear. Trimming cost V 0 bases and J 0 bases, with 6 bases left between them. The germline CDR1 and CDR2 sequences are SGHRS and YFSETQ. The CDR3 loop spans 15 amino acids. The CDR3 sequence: CASSLAITNTGELFF. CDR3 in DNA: TGCGCCAGCAGCTTGGCCATCACGAACACCGGGGAGCTGTTTTTT.

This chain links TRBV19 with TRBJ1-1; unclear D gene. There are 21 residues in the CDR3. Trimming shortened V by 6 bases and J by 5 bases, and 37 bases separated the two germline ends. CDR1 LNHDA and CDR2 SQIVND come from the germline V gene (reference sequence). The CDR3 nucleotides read TGTGCCAGTAGATCGCCTTTGGGCAGGACGGCGGGCGAAACCCAAGGGACTGAAGCTTTCTTT. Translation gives CASRSPLGRTAGETQGTEAFF.

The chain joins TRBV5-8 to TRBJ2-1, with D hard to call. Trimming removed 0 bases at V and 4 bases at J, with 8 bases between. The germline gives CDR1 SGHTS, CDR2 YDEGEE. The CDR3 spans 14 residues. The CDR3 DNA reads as TGTGCCAGCAGCTTGGTGCCCCAGTACAATGAGCAGTTCTTC. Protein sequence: CASSLVPQYNEQFF.